These 11 T cell receptor beta chains originate from one sample sequenced in a study of blood T cell repertoires in COVID-19. The table came from immunoSEQ multiplex PCR; TCRdb's copy has only in-frame clones and leaves some out. The table includes about 480,000 clones, roughly 89% detected once. Sequencing was performed on peripheral blood. The receptors here all came from a young man with COVID-19, enrolled during active disease.

The CDR3 nucleotides read TGTGCCAGCAGCCTTGGACTAGCGGGAGTCGAGGAGCAGTTCTTC. This codes for CASSLGLAGVEEQFF. V gene TRBV14 combines with J gene TRBJ2-1; TRBD2 aligns across 13 bases. Germline trimming cut 4 bases from V and 10 bases from J; bases unmatched to any gene: 7. Germline CDR1 reads SGHDN; CDR2 reads FVKESK. The CDR3 runs 15 residues.

This chain links TRBV6-4 with TRBJ2-2; 10 nucleotides agree with TRBD2. The CDR3 spans 15 residues. J lost 4 bases, V lost 4 bases, and 3 bases had no gene match. CDR1 MRHNA and CDR2 SNTAGT come from the germline V gene. Here the CDR3 reads CASSGIAGGTGELFF. The CDR3 DNA reads as TGTGCCAGCAGTGGAATAGCGGGAGGCACCGGGGAGCTGTTTTTT.

The chain joins TRBV5-5 to TRBJ1-4, with D perhaps matching TRBD1 (5 bases). The V gene lost 4 bases and the J gene lost 7 bases, with 14 bases spanning the gap. The CDR3 consists of 14 residues. Germline CDR1 and CDR2: SGHKS and YYEKEE (reference sequence). CDR3 in amino acids: CASSITGDAEKLFF. The CDR3 DNA reads TGTGCCAGCAGCATTACAGGTGATGCTGAAAAACTGTTTTTT.

The chain uses TRBV27 and TRBJ1-1, with D unresolved. From germline, CDR1 is MNHEY and CDR2 SMNVEV (reference sequence). The CDR3 consists of 13 residues. V lost 6 bases and J lost 2, with 10 bases in between. CDR3 sequence reads: CASRRNGNTEAFF. DNA of the CDR3: TGTGCCAGCAGGAGGAACGGAAACACTGAAGCTTTCTTT.

This sequence joins TRBV6-5 and TRBJ1-6; the D is unclear. Germline assignment: CDR1 MNHEY and CDR2 SVGAGI. Trimming cost V 4 bases and J 14 bases, with 24 bases left between them. The CDR3 spans 16 residues. CDR3 loop: CASSWGSGRGTFTLHF. CDR3 nucleotide sequence: TGTGCCAGCAGTTGGGGATCGGGCCGGGGAACCTTCACCCTCCACTTT.

The chain carries TRBV19 and TRBJ1-2; D might be TRBD1 (5 bases). Germline V lookup: CDR1 LNHDA, CDR2 SQIVND (reference sequence). Trimming cost V 10 bases and J 3 bases, with 18 bases left between them. The CDR3 runs 14 residues. The CDR3 here is CATLKTGVHYGYTF. CDR3 in DNA: TGTGCCACCTTGAAAACAGGAGTCCACTATGGCTACACCTTC.

This clone was picked up one time. The chain uses TRBV21-1 and TRBJ2-7; the DNA was not used to check the table's D call, TRBD2. TRBV21-1 is a listed pseudogene. The CDR3 consists of 12 residues. The CDR3 coding sequence is TGTGCCAGCAGCATCTACCCTTTTGAGCAGTACTTC. Encoded protein: CASSIYPFEQYF.

The chain recombines TRBV11-3 with TRBJ2-6; D is unclear. Trimming took off 4 bases at V and 4 bases at J, with 8 bases between the two ends. The CDR3 is 14 amino acids. Per germline, CDR1 SGHNT and CDR2 YENEEA. CDR3 DNA: TGTGCCAGCAGCTCCGAAGCCGGGGCCAACGTCCTGACTTTC. It specifies CASSSEAGANVLTF.

CDR3 DNA: TGCGCCAGCAGCCGGGGACTGGCATCATACGAGCAGTACTTC. Protein product: CASSRGLASYEQYF. The chain is built from TRBV5-1 and TRBJ2-7, with D possibly TRBD2 on 6 matching bases. CDR1 SGHRS and CDR2 YFSETQ come from the germline V gene. Trimming took 4 bases from V and 4 from J, leaving 15 bases between them. This CDR3 comprises 14 residues.

The chain links TRBV5-1 to TRBJ2-4; 13 bases align to TRBD2. The CDR3 contains 16 residues. The V and J ends lost 2 bases and 7 bases, in that order; junction bases with no gene match: 6. Germline CDR1 is SGHRS and CDR2 is YFSETQ. The CDR3 sequence is CASSLGTSGVRNIQYF. CDR3 DNA: TGCGCCAGCAGCTTAGGGACTAGCGGGGTAAGGAACATTCAGTACTTC.

The chain links TRBV5-4 to TRBJ2-7; D is perhaps TRBD2 (7 bases). Germline V lookup: CDR1 SGHNT, CDR2 YYREEE (reference sequence). Deletions cut 0 bases from V and 6 bases from J, with 10 bases between. There are 13 residues in the CDR3. The CDR3 sequence is CASSLDRGAEQYF. The CDR3 DNA sequence: TGTGCCAGCAGCTTGGATCGGGGGGCCGAGCAGTACTTC.